This T cell receptor (beta chain) comes out of a study of blood T cell repertoires in COVID-19. Overall study: Italy, Spain and the United States were the sources of the convalescent and acute COVID-19 samples. In each case, the material was cDNA or gDNA derived from T cells, B-cell-depleted T cells, or PBMCs.

The ends lost 5 bases at V and 2 bases at J; junction bases unmatched: 4. This CDR3 is built from 14 residues. Germline-derived CDR1 and CDR2 are MDHEN and SYDVKM. Produced via immunoSEQ multiplex PCR; TCRdb's table is partial and in-frame only. The table lists about 300,000 clones, less than 85% of them singletons. This receptor was obtained from a woman aged 30 to 39 who had been exposed to COVID-19. The material sequenced was PBMCs or T cells enriched from blood (not recorded which). The chain joins TRBV28 to TRBJ2-7; 9 nucleotides align to TRBD1. CDR3 nucleotide sequence: TGTGCCAGCAGTCGGACAGGGGAGGCCTACGAGCAGTACTTC. Protein sequence: CASSRTGEAYEQYF. The full variable domain, with the rest looked up from reference TRBV28 and TRBJ2-7, is DVKVTQSSRYLVKRTGEKVFLECVQDMDHENMFWYRQDPGLGLRLIYFSYDVKMKEKGDIPEGYSVSREKKERFSLILESASTNQTSMYLCASSRTGEAYEQYFGPGTRLTVT.